The 4 T cell receptor beta chains in this list originate from one sample, sequenced in a study of low-dose radiotherapy and immunotherapy resistance in tumors. Time point noted: after trial treatment. The treatment was: LDRT plus nivolumab, ipilimumab, low-dose cyclophosphamide and aspirin (RACIN trial). Primers used for first-strand cDNA, a TRAV- and TRBV-specific set, covered both alpha and beta chains. The authors ran 15 to 25 PCR cycles to amplify TCRs with a constant-region primer and V-primer adapter. TCRdb processed the reads anew with MiXCR; each CDR3 protein has one entry. The table records around 100,000 distinct CDR3 sequences, roughly 19% of them present only once. Sequenced here: PBMCs, sampled after low-dose radiotherapy plus immunotherapy. The receptors were sampled from a female donor with ovarian cancer.

Ten or more counts support this clonotype. The chain combines TRBV29-1 with TRBJ2-7; the D gene is possibly TRBD1 (6 bases). The CDR3 contains 20 residues. Germline lookup yields CDR1 SQVTM and CDR2 ANQGSEA. With 1 base removed from V and 3 bases from J, the gap between germline ends came to 31 bases. The CDR3 DNA follows: TGCAGCGTTGAAGGCAGGGGTCCAAGAGCTGGGGGCATTCGGGTCTACGAGCAGTACTTC. Residues: CSVEGRGPRAGGIRVYEQYF.

As regards this clonotype: Since a far larger clone is one base different, this is likely a read error. This chain uses TRBV5-6 with TRBJ2-1; the match to TRBD2 covers 10 bases. The germline V gene has CDR1 SGHDT and CDR2 YYEEEE. The CDR3 runs to 18 residues. The CDR3 loop reads CASTTPLAGVRGQETQSF. The CDR3 nucleotides are TGTGCCAGCACAACCCCCCTAGCGGGAGTAAGAGGGCAAGAGACCCAGTCCTTC.

This clonotype has at least ten counts. The chain joins TRBV2 to TRBJ2-2; no firm D call. V lost 3 bases, J lost 4 bases, and 9 bases lay in between. CDR1 and CDR2 (germline): SNHLY, FYNNEI. The CDR3 is 14 amino acids. CDR3 in DNA: TGTGCCAGCAGTGACGATAGGGCCACCGGGGAGCTGTTTTTT. Translating gives CASSDDRATGELFF. The complete variable domain, with remaining parts taken from reference TRBV2 and TRBJ2-2, reads EPEVTQTPSHQVTQMGQEVILRCVPISNHLYFYWYRQILGQKVEFLVSFYNNEISEKSEIFDDQFSVERPDGSNFTLKIRSTKLEDSAMYFCASSDDRATGELFFGEGSRLTVL.

This clonotype was counted many times. The chain joins TRBV6-6 to TRBJ2-2; 8 positions match TRBD2. The ends lost 0 bases at V and 6 bases at J; junction bases unmatched: 6. The CDR3 runs 16 residues. Germline CDR1 and CDR2: MNHNY and SVGAGI (reference sequence). CDR3 sequence reads: CASSYSAGGRAGELFF. CDR3 in DNA: TGTGCCAGCAGTTACTCCGCGGGAGGAAGGGCCGGGGAGCTGTTTTTT.